The sample holds many counts of the clone carrying this T cell receptor (beta chain). What it recognizes is unknown. This sample was included in a study of T cells in Graves' hyperthyroidism and ophthalmopathy. Patients affected by ophthalmopathy presented a Clinical Activity Score of at least 3, a NOSPECS grade of at least 4, and disease duration below 3 months. Broader study findings: Ophthalmopathy, which appeared later, was predicted by the model a median roughly 6.4 months before onset.

Authors of the study amplified TCR beta CDR3 regions from RNA transcripts. The HTBI primer set was used in a first-round RT-PCR of the TCR CDR3. TCRdb reprocessed the multiplex PCR reads with MiXCR, giving one entry per CDR3 protein. The sample contains around 350,000 distinct CDR3 sequences, roughly 15% of which appear only once. Germline-derived CDR1 and CDR2 are MNHNS and SASEGT. The CDR3 is made up of 14 amino acids. V was clipped by 6 bases and J by 2 bases; unmatched bases: 4. The chain employs TRBV6-1 and TRBJ1-5, with 7 bases aligning to TRBD1. This TCR came from a woman aged 60-70 years with Graves' ophthalmopathy. Sequenced: blood. The CDR3 coding sequence is TGTGCCAGCAGCTGGCAGGGGGGCAATCAGCCCCAGCATTTT. This encodes CASSWQGGNQPQHF.